Following are 19 T cell receptor beta chains from one sample sequenced in a study of T cell changes during pregnancy in multiple sclerosis. This table comes from immunoSEQ multiplex PCR, and its TCRdb copy is limited to in-frame clones, with some not included. The sample lists around 30,000 clones, more than 80% occurring once. The sample in question was CD8+ T cells from peripheral blood mononuclear cells, obtained before pregnancy. The origin of the receptors is a female donor with multiple sclerosis, enrolled in a pregnancy study.

This sequence joins TRBV10-3 and TRBJ2-7; TRBD1 aligns across 9 bases. The CDR3 runs 16 residues. V dropped 0 bases and J dropped 6; count of bases not matched to a gene: 9. CDR1 is ENHRY and CDR2 is SYGVKD in the germline V gene. CDR3 nucleotide sequence: TGTGCCATCAGTGAGTCGGGACAGGGAACGGCTCCCGAGCAGTACTTC. This translates into CAISESGQGTAPEQYF.

The V call is TRBV5-4, the J call TRBJ1-1; 10 nucleotides agree with TRBD1. V lost 4 bases to trimming and J lost 3 bases; unmatched junction nucleotides: 15. Per germline, CDR1 SGHNT and CDR2 YYREEE (reference sequence). This CDR3 comprises 18 residues. The DNA of the CDR3 is TGTGCCAGCAGCCCCTCTCAGACAGGGGGCACTTTGGACACTGAAGCTTTCTTT. Translation: CASSPSQTGGTLDTEAFF.

The genes are TRBV27 and TRBJ2-7; 8 bases align to TRBD2. Per germline, CDR1 MNHEY and CDR2 SMNVEV (reference sequence). Trimming took 5 bases from V and 3 from J; bases not matched to a gene: 12. CDR3 size: 16 residues. DNA of the CDR3: TGTGCCAGCAGTCCGAACCGGGGGGGGCAAGGCTACGAGCAGTACTTC. Its translation is CASSPNRGGQGYEQYF.

V and J are TRBV9 and TRBJ2-1, with D tentatively TRBD2 (6 bases). Germline-derived CDR1 and CDR2 are SGDLS and YYNGEE. This CDR3 spans 13 amino acids. V was pared by 0 bases and J by 7 bases, with 8 bases between. CDR3 residues: CASSVVGRNEQFF. Written as DNA, the CDR3 is TGTGCCAGCAGCGTAGTAGGGAGGAATGAGCAGTTCTTC.

This rearrangement joins TRBV29-1 to TRBJ2-1; D ambiguous. The V end lost 7 bases, the J end lost 3 bases, and 7 bases lay between the germline ends. The germline V gene encodes CDR1 SQVTM and CDR2 ANQGSEA. The length of the CDR3 is 11 residues. The CDR3: CSGHFYNEQFF. CDR3 nucleotides: TGCAGCGGGCATTTCTACAATGAGCAGTTCTTC.

The CDR3 reads CASSVFQGANTEAFF. CDR3 bases: TGTGCCAGCAGTGTGTTTCAGGGGGCGAACACTGAAGCTTTCTTT. The V and J genes are TRBV25-1 and TRBJ1-1; 8 positions match TRBD1. From germline, CDR1 is MGHDK and CDR2 SYGVNS. The CDR3 runs 15 residues. The J segment lost 1 base and the V segment lost 4 bases, leaving 5 bases of the junction unmatched.

The chain is built from TRBV19 and TRBJ2-1; 10 nucleotides align to TRBD2. The germline V gene encodes CDR1 LNHDA and CDR2 SQIVND (reference sequence). The CDR3 is made up of 16 amino acids. After removal of 4 bases from V and 2 bases from J, the junction contained 5 bases not matched to a gene. CDR3 amino acids: CASSTKLAGPYNEQFF. Here the CDR3 DNA reads TGTGCCAGTAGTACCAAACTAGCGGGGCCCTACAATGAGCAGTTCTTC.

The rearrangement joins TRBV5-1 to TRBJ2-1; the D gene is possibly TRBD1 (5 bases). Trimming took off 5 bases at V and 7 bases at J, with 16 bases between the two ends. The CDR3 runs 14 residues. Germline loops: CDR1 SGHRS, CDR2 YFSETQ. The CDR3 DNA is TGCGCCAGCAGTCTCATACCAGGGTTGAATGAGCAGTTCTTC. This codes for CASSLIPGLNEQFF. The entire variable domain, with the rest obtained from reference TRBV5-1 and TRBJ2-1, is as follows: KAGVTQTPRYLIKTRGQQVTLSCSPISGHRSVSWYQQTPGQGLQFLFEYFSETQRNKGNFPGRFSGRQFSNSRSEMNVSTLELGDSALYLCASSLIPGLNEQFFGPGTRLTVL.

The rearrangement joins TRBV7-3 to TRBJ2-1; a possible D gene is TRBD1 (6 bases). The germline gives CDR1 SGHTA, CDR2 FQGTGA. This CDR3 spans 16 amino acids. Trimming stripped 2 bases from V and 4 bases from J, with 15 bases between. The CDR3 loop is CASSLASARGYNEQFF. The DNA of the CDR3 is TGTGCCAGCAGCTTAGCGTCGGCCAGGGGATACAATGAGCAGTTCTTC.

The chain combines TRBV6-5 with TRBJ1-1, with a weak D call TRBD1 (6 bases). CDR1 and CDR2 (germline): MNHEY, SVGAGI. There are 13 residues in the CDR3. Trimming shortened V by 8 bases and J by 5 bases, and 15 bases separated the two germline ends. The CDR3 DNA is TGTGCCAGCTACAGGGACGGTATAACTGAAGCTTTCTTT. Its protein product is CASYRDGITEAFF.

This rearrangement joins TRBV27 to TRBJ2-1; 7 bases agree with TRBD1. Germline trimming cut 6 bases from V and 3 bases from J; bases unmatched to any gene: 8. The length of the CDR3 is 15 residues. Germline V gene lookup returns CDR1 MNHEY and CDR2 SMNVEV (reference sequence). In DNA, the CDR3 is TGTGCCAGCAGATATGGGACAGCAATCTACAATGAGCAGTTCTTC. It is translated as CASRYGTAIYNEQFF.

The chain carries TRBV4-1 and TRBJ1-5; D uncertain. CDR3 length equals 14 residues. Germline V gene data show CDR1 as MGHRA and CDR2 as YSYEKL. Trimming left V 4 bases short and J 0 bases short, with 7 bases between. The CDR3 spells CASSPGGSNQPQHF. The CDR3 nucleotides are TGCGCCAGCAGCCCGGGAGGTAGCAATCAGCCCCAGCATTTT.

V and J are TRBV27 and TRBJ2-7, with 8 bases fitting TRBD1. Germline CDR1 reads MNHEY; CDR2 reads SMNVEV (reference sequence). This CDR3 region has 14 residues. V lost 2 bases, J lost 2 bases, and 2 bases stayed unmatched. In DNA, the CDR3 is TGTGCCAGCAGTTTACAGGGGGCGGCCTACGAGCAGTACTTC. This gives the protein CASSLQGAAYEQYF.

The genes are TRBV5-3 and TRBJ1-6; no clear D gene. TRBV5-3 is flagged as an ORF with uncertain function. The CDR3 runs to 16 residues. The V end lost 0 bases, the J end lost 8 bases, and 15 bases lay between the germline ends. The CDR3 loop is CARSLVDSPMYSPLHF. The CDR3 DNA follows: TGTGCCAGAAGCTTGGTAGACTCTCCTATGTATTCACCCCTCCACTTT.

The V and J genes are TRBV19 and TRBJ2-2, with D tentatively TRBD1 (6 bases). CDR3 size: 15 residues. V lost 5 bases, J lost 1 base, and 11 bases lay in between. CDR1 is LNHDA, CDR2 SQIVND, per germline (reference sequence). This CDR3 reads CASSWGQLNTGELFF. The CDR3 region has the DNA TGTGCCAGTAGTTGGGGACAACTGAACACCGGGGAGCTGTTTTTT.

In its sample, this clone ranks as medium-sized (0.01 to 0.1%). The J gene is TRBJ2-7, the V gene TRBV6-1, with D maybe TRBD1 (7 bases). Germline lookup yields CDR1 MNHNS and CDR2 SASEGT. The CDR3 consists of 15 residues. V was pared by 4 bases and J by 3 bases, with 16 bases between. This CDR3 is CASSVTGEVYYEQYF. CDR3 nucleotide sequence: TGTGCCAGCAGTGTAACAGGGGAGGTATACTACGAGCAGTACTTC.

The rearrangement joins TRBV7-9 to TRBJ1-4; 7 bases match TRBD1. CDR1 SEHNR and CDR2 FQNEAQ come from the germline V gene (reference sequence). V trimming: 3 bases; J trimming: 8 bases; junction bases outside the gene matches: 6. The CDR3 spans 14 residues. DNA for the CDR3: TGTGCCAGCAGCTTTCGGGGCAGGGGGGAAAAACTGTTTTTT. Its protein is CASSFRGRGEKLFF. The entire variable domain, with the rest obtained from reference TRBV7-9 and TRBJ1-4, is as follows: DTGVSQNPRHKITKRGQNVTFRCDPISEHNRLYWYRQTLGQGPEFLTYFQNEAQLEKSRLLSDRFSAERPKGSFSTLEIQRTEQGDSAMYLCASSFRGRGEKLFFGSGTQLSVL.

The CDR3 DNA follows: TGTGCCAGCAGCTTGAGGCACGCCCTCACCGAAGCTTTCTTT. It codes for CASSLRHALTEAFF. The chain couples TRBV11-2 to TRBJ1-1; D uncertain. Trimming took 3 bases from V and 8 from J, leaving 16 bases between them. There are 14 residues in the CDR3. Germline-derived CDR1 and CDR2 are SGHAT and FQNNGV.

This chain connects TRBV7-3 to TRBJ1-1, with a possible D match to TRBD1 (6 bases). The CDR3 loop spans 13 amino acids. Per germline, CDR1 SGHTA and CDR2 FQGTGA. V lost 8 bases and J lost 1, with 11 bases in between. The DNA for the CDR3 is TGTGCCAGCCGGTCGACAGGGAACACTGAAGCTTTCTTT. Translation: CASRSTGNTEAFF.